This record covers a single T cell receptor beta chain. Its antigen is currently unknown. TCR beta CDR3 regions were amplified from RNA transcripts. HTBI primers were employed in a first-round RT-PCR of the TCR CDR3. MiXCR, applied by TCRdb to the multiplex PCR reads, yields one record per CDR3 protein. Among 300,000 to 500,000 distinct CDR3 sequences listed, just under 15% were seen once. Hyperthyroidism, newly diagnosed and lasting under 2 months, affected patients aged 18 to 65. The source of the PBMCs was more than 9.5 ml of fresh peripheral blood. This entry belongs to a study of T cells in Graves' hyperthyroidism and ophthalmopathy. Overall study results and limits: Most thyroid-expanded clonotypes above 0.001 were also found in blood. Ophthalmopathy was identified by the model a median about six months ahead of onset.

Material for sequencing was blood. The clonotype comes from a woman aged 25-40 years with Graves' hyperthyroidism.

This CDR3 reads CASSLDASYEQYF. CDR3 nucleotides: TGTGCCAGCAGCTTGGACGCCTCCTACGAGCAGTACTTC. The genes are TRBV5-5 and TRBJ2-7; D gene ambiguous. Germline V gene lookup returns CDR1 SGHKS and CDR2 YYEKEE (reference sequence). The CDR3 has 13 amino acids. Trimming removed 0 bases from V and 0 bases from J, with 4 bases in between.